This T cell receptor beta chain was captured by sequencing in a study of vaccination and CD4 T cells after COVID-19. Study information: Stimulation used overlapping spike peptides from SARS-CoV-2, HCoV-NL63, HCoV-OC43 and HCoV-229E.

The CDR3 loop spans 15 amino acids. Trimming left V 0 bases short and J 4 bases short, with 15 bases between. CDR1 and CDR2 (germline): DFQATT, SNEGSKA (reference sequence). This clonotype was seen a handful of times. Its target is not known. Sequence data for DNA of cultured CD4+ T cells were generated by the Oncomine TCR Beta short-read assay. The authors extracted genomic DNA from cultured CD4+ T cells. TCRdb reanalysed the PCR reads using MiXCR and keeps one entry per CDR3 protein. Among 20,000 or so distinct CDR3 sequences listed, about 44% were seen once. Sample treatment: approximately 9-day PBMC culture with coronavirus spike peptide pools or control peptides (ViraFEST assay). Cultures of PBMCs, over 1.5 million per well, were set up with about 10 IU/ml IL-2 and 8 to 10 ug/ml peptide pools. Half-medium replacement with fresh IL-2 medium took place on days 3 and 7.

The specimen was CD4+ T cells from blood, cultured in vitro. The chain joins TRBV20-1 to TRBJ2-5; no definite D call. The TCR was taken from a human donor who had recovered from COVID-19. CDR3 in amino acids: CSARDPKSIGETQYF. In nucleotides, the CDR3 is TGCAGTGCTAGAGATCCTAAAAGCATCGGAGAGACCCAGTACTTC.